This T cell receptor beta chain was identified in a study of cytomegalovirus exposure and HLA in healthy donors. Researchers ran the PCR with 60 Vbeta and 13 Jbeta primers. Profiled with immunoSEQ multiplex PCR; TCRdb holds only in-frame clones, not every one. The sample includes roughly 130,000 clones, roughly 78% of them seen just once. Trimming left V 1 base short and J 7 bases short, with 13 bases between. Germline V lookup: CDR1 SGHTA, CDR2 FQGNSA. This CDR3 has 14 residues. There are many counts of this clone. The chain links TRBV7-2 to TRBJ2-5; D not resolved. Source material: PBMCs. The sequence came from a man aged 35-49 years in good health and CMV-seronegative. This CDR3 is CASSLVGGVGTQYF. The CDR3 DNA reads TGTGCCAGCAGCTTAGTAGGCGGAGTGGGGACCCAGTACTTC.